This T cell receptor beta chain was recovered during a study of cytomegalovirus exposure and HLA in healthy donors. Study as a whole: In a previous analysis, 110 million or so unique TCR beta sequences were found from 170 million or so T cells. Findings of the study overall: The study reported that TCR beta sequences accurately predicted HLA-A and HLA-B alleles in most subjects.

The germline CDR1 and CDR2 sequences are MDHEN and SYDVKM. With V trimmed by 6 bases and J by 5 bases, 12 bases remained unmatched. The CDR3 extends over 16 amino acids. The study ran its PCR with 60 Vbeta and 13 Jbeta primers. Clones were read by immunoSEQ multiplex PCR, and TCRdb kept only the in-frame ones, dropping some. The data show under 130,000 clones, 60% to 85% seen once. As regards this clone: Its antigen remains unknown.

J is TRBJ2-3 and V is TRBV28; 9 bases match TRBD2. The sample comprised PBMCs. This receptor was identified in a man aged 40-50 years in good health and CMV-seronegative. The CDR3 DNA is TGTGCCAGCAGGACTCCTAGCGGGGCCCTGGGAGATACGCAGTATTTT. Amino acids: CASRTPSGALGDTQYF. The variable domain in full, completed from reference TRBV28 and TRBJ2-3, reads DVKVTQSSRYLVKRTGEKVFLECVQDMDHENMFWYRQDPGLGLRLIYFSYDVKMKEKGDIPEGYSVSREKKERFSLILESASTNQTSMYLCASRTPSGALGDTQYFGPGTRLTVL.